This T cell receptor (beta chain) was profiled in a study of T-cell memory formation after mild COVID-19. Study details: There were largely donor-specific TCR clusters. Study results and caveats: Second-wave clones with a day 37 peak had unconfirmed SARS-CoV-2 specificity. Among contracting clones, CD4+ were mainly CM/EM and CD8+ enriched in EMRA. Pre-infection memory harbored some responding clones, suggesting cross-reactive memory joined.

This CDR3 region has 14 residues. The V and J ends lost 5 bases and 3 bases respectively, with 13 bases between them. CDR1 MNHEY and CDR2 SVGEGT come from the germline V gene. Points on this clonotype: As yet, its antigen is unknown.

TCRdb re-called the 5' RACE reads with MiXCR, one entry per CDR3 protein. The table has around 250,000 distinct CDR3 sequences, 16% seen once. Sequencing was done on a sample of PBMCs or a T cell subset sorted from them (not recorded which). This sequence originates from a man aged 18 to 30 who had mild COVID-19 (a few samples of this study predate the infection). Cell type and time point are not known. The rearrangement uses TRBV6-2 or TRBV6-3 and TRBJ2-5, with D possibly TRBD2 on 6 matching bases. CDR3 residues: CASSPTSREETQYF. The CDR3 DNA is TGTGCCAGCAGTCCCACTAGCAGAGAAGAGACCCAGTACTTC.